This T cell receptor (beta chain) was recorded in a study of control samples from healthy donors and cancer patients. TCRdb keeps only in-frame clones here, not all; method: immunoSEQ multiplex PCR. The table shows around 170,000 clones, with just over 90% occurring only once. Germline loops: CDR1 GTSNPN, CDR2 SVGIG (reference sequence). This CDR3 spans 15 amino acids. With V trimmed by 3 bases and J by 5 bases, 10 bases remained unmatched. This clonotype originated in a man aged 30 to 45 in good health. The genes are TRBV30 and TRBJ1-3, with TRBD1 matching over 7 bases. Sequences were obtained from blood. The CDR3 region has the DNA TGTGCCTGGAGACCACTCAGGGGGGAGAGAAACACCATATATTTT. It translates to CAWRPLRGERNTIYF.